This record covers a single T cell receptor beta chain. This record belongs to a study of blood T cell repertoires in COVID-19. On the study more broadly: Some COVID-19 samples were acute and others convalescent; all came from the United States, Italy and Spain.

In the original analysis: Quantification of nucleated cells was approximated via reference gene primer amplification. Some clones are missing from TCRdb's copy, which holds only in-frame ones; the method was immunoSEQ multiplex PCR. Clone size and V and J calls were adopted from that table, with D and trimming inferred from the DNA. The sample carries roughly 250,000 clones, roughly four fifths recorded once. Losses at the gene ends were 7 bases for V and 0 bases for J; bases not matched to a gene: 6. The CDR3 length is 15 residues. The V gene's germline CDR1 is LNHDA and CDR2 SQIVND (reference sequence).

This sequence originates from a man aged 50 to 59 with acute or convalescent COVID-19. The source material was peripheral blood. This chain links TRBV19 with TRBJ1-5, with 7 bases lining up with TRBD1. The CDR3 loop reads CASTSDRNSNQPQHF. CDR3 sequence (DNA): TGTGCCAGTACCTCGGACAGGAATAGCAATCAGCCCCAGCATTTT.